This is a list of T cell receptor beta chains from one sample in a study of CD8 T cells in Susac syndrome. From the immunoSEQ multiplex PCR reads, TCRdb called clonotypes with MiXCR, one entry per CDR3 protein. The sample records a few hundred thousand distinct CDR3 sequences, just under 95% being singletons. The source material was CD4+ T cells from PBMCs. All receptors come from a human donor with multiple sclerosis. Both conserved end residues are part of each CDR3. Fields, in order: J gene, D gene, clone size, V gene, CDR3 DNA, CDR3 protein. A D gene is named only where the DNA matches it firmly. For some rows the clone size is stated as once, few or many, or as a class when expanded; others skip it.

TRBJ1-2 | - | - | TRBV2 | TGTGCCAGCAGGGAAACCGAGAACTATGGCTACACCTTC | CASRETENYGYTF
TRBJ1-6 | - | once | TRBV5-6 | TGTGCCAGCAGCTTTACTCGGAATTCACCCCTCCACTTT | CASSFTRNSPLHF
TRBJ2-5 | TRBD2 | - | TRBV20-1 | TGCAGTGCTAGGGCCCCCCCAAGCGGGGGTGGAGAGACCCAGTACTTC | CSARAPPSGGGETQYF
TRBJ2-1 | - | - | TRBV13 | TGTGCCAGCAGCTTAGCCCTCGAGCAGTTCTTC | CASSLALEQFF
TRBJ2-3 | TRBD2 | - | TRBV20-1 | TGCAGTGCTAGCTTAGCGGGCCGCCCCTTGCAGTATTTT | CSASLAGRPLQYF
TRBJ2-1 | - | - | TRBV11-1 | TGTGCCAGCAGCTCACTAGCCAATGAGCAGTTCTTC | CASSSLANEQFF
TRBJ2-1 | TRBD2 | - | TRBV10-3 | TGTGCCATCAGCGAGCGGGGGGGTGACAATGAGCAGTTCTTC | CAISERGGDNEQFF
TRBJ2-5 | TRBD2 | once | TRBV20-1 | TGCAGTGCTAGTACAGCTAGCGGGGCCCAAGAGACCCAGTACTTC | CSASTASGAQETQYF
TRBJ2-7 | TRBD1 | - | TRBV5-1 | TGCGCCAGCAGCTTGCTGGACAGGGAATACGAGCAGTACTTC | CASSLLDREYEQYF
TRBJ2-6 | - | - | TRBV7-9 | TGTGCCAGCAGCCCCGCCCGGGCCTCTGGGGCCAACGTCCTGACTTTC | CASSPARASGANVLTF
TRBJ1-3 | - | - | TRBV2 | TGTGCCAGCAGTGGGACAGCTGGAAACACCATATATTTT | CASSGTAGNTIYF
TRBJ1-1 | - | once | TRBV12-3/TRBV12-4 | TGTGCCAGCAGCCCACAGGTGAACACTGAAGCTTTCTTT | CASSPQVNTEAFF
TRBJ2-1 | TRBD2 | once | TRBV9 | TGTGCCAGCAATCGAGCGGGGGGGCTACAGGATGAGCAGTTCTTC | CASNRAGGLQDEQFF
TRBJ1-1 | - | - | TRBV5-1 | TGCGCCAGCAGCCCCGACCTGACAGGATACACTGAAGCTTTCTTT | CASSPDLTGYTEAFF
TRBJ2-3 | TRBD2 | - | TRBV20-1 | TGCAGTGCTTCCACAGCGGGGGGGCCCGATACGCAGTATTTT | CSASTAGGPDTQYF
TRBJ2-7 | - | - | TRBV29-1 | TGCAGCGTGGCTAGTGGGGGCTACGAGCAGTACTTC | CSVASGGYEQYF
TRBJ1-3 | TRBD1 | - | TRBV7-9 | TGTGCCAGCAGCGGCGGACAGGCTGCAAACTCTGGAAACACCATATATTTT | CASSGGQAANSGNTIYF
TRBJ2-3 | TRBD1 | - | TRBV7-8 | TGTGCCAGCAGCATCCACAGGGGGCGAAGCACAGATACGCAGTATTTT | CASSIHRGRSTDTQYF
TRBJ2-1 | - | - | TRBV3-1 | TGTGCCAGCAGCCCGGACTCAGATAGTTCCAATAAGTTCTTC | CASSPDSDSSNKFF
TRBJ2-1 | TRBD2 | - | TRBV7-3 | TGTGCCAGCAGCAGAGGGACTAGCGGCAATGAGCAGTTCTTC | CASSRGTSGNEQFF
TRBJ2-5 | - | once | TRBV7-9 | TGTGCCAGCAGCTTGCAGGGGCGTGAGACCCAGTACTTC | CASSLQGRETQYF
TRBJ2-4 | TRBD1 | - | TRBV30 | TGTGCCTGGTCCTACGACAGGGACATTCAGTACTTC | CAWSYDRDIQYF
TRBJ1-6 | TRBD1 | - | TRBV5-8 | TGTGCCAGCAGCTTACGTGTCGGGACAGGGGATAATTCACCCCTCCACTTT | CASSLRVGTGDNSPLHF
TRBJ1-1 | - | - | TRBV30 | TGTGCCTGGAGTCGTCTGAGCGACACTGAAGCTTTCTTT | CAWSRLSDTEAFF
TRBJ1-6 | - | - | TRBV25-1 | TGTGCCAGCAGTGAATCTGGGGATTCCGGTAATTCACCCCTCCACTTT | CASSESGDSGNSPLHF
TRBJ1-5 | - | - | TRBV30 | TGTGCCTGCAGTCCCGGGACCGGGCAGCCCCAGCATTTT | CACSPGTGQPQHF
TRBJ2-7 | - | - | TRBV6-6 | TGTGCCAGCAGTCTTCTGACAGGTTACTACGAGCAGTACTTC | CASSLLTGYYEQYF
TRBJ2-5 | TRBD1 | - | TRBV7-2 | TGTGCCAGCAGCCTGGGACAGGGGGCCGGGACCCAGTACTTC | CASSLGQGAGTQYF
TRBJ1-1 | - | once | TRBV12-3/TRBV12-4 | TGTGCCAGCAGTTTAGCGGGGAGGAGAGAAGCTTTCTTT | CASSLAGRREAFF
TRBJ2-5 | TRBD1 | - | TRBV7-7 | TGTGCTAGCAGCTTAGGCGTCAGGGGGCGGCGGGAGACCCAGTACTTC | CASSLGVRGRRETQYF
TRBJ1-1 | - | - | TRBV2 | TGTGCCAGCAGTCCGGGGGTGGTGAGCACTGAAGCTTTCTTT | CASSPGVVSTEAFF
TRBJ2-7 | TRBD1 | - | TRBV4-1 | TGCGCCAGCAGCCGCGGGACAGGGAGTTTCGAGCAGTACTTC | CASSRGTGSFEQYF
TRBJ2-5 | TRBD2 | - | TRBV2 | TGTGCCAGCAGCTCCGGGGGGGAACCAGAGACCCAGTACTTC | CASSSGGEPETQYF
TRBJ2-5 | - | - | TRBV9 | TGTGCCAGCAGCGAGGGGCCCCACCAAGAGACCCAGTACTTC | CASSEGPHQETQYF
TRBJ1-2 | - | - | TRBV29-1 | TGCAGCGCCGTAGAAGGCTACACCTTC | CSAVEGYTF